This T cell receptor (beta chain) was sequenced during a study of response to subunit inactivated influenza vaccine. TCRdb independently ran MiXCR on the RT-PCR reads; one entry per CDR3 protein. The sample records about 520,000 distinct CDR3 sequences, about 25% being singletons. The CDR3 has 14 amino acids. The germline V gene encodes CDR1 MNHNS and CDR2 SASEGT. Comment on this clonotype: Sequence at one end of the junction differs from germline and may be a read error.

The rearrangement links TRBV6-1 to TRBJ2-1; D possibly corresponds to TRBD2 (6 bases). Sequencing used CD4+ T cells sorted from PBMCs, obtained 5 days after vaccination. This TCR came from a man aged 45 to 65 who received an inactivated influenza vaccine. CDR3 loop: CSSSRLGGYNEQFF. The CDR3 bases are TGTTCCAGCAGCCGCCTGGGGGGCTACAATGAGCAGTTCTTC.